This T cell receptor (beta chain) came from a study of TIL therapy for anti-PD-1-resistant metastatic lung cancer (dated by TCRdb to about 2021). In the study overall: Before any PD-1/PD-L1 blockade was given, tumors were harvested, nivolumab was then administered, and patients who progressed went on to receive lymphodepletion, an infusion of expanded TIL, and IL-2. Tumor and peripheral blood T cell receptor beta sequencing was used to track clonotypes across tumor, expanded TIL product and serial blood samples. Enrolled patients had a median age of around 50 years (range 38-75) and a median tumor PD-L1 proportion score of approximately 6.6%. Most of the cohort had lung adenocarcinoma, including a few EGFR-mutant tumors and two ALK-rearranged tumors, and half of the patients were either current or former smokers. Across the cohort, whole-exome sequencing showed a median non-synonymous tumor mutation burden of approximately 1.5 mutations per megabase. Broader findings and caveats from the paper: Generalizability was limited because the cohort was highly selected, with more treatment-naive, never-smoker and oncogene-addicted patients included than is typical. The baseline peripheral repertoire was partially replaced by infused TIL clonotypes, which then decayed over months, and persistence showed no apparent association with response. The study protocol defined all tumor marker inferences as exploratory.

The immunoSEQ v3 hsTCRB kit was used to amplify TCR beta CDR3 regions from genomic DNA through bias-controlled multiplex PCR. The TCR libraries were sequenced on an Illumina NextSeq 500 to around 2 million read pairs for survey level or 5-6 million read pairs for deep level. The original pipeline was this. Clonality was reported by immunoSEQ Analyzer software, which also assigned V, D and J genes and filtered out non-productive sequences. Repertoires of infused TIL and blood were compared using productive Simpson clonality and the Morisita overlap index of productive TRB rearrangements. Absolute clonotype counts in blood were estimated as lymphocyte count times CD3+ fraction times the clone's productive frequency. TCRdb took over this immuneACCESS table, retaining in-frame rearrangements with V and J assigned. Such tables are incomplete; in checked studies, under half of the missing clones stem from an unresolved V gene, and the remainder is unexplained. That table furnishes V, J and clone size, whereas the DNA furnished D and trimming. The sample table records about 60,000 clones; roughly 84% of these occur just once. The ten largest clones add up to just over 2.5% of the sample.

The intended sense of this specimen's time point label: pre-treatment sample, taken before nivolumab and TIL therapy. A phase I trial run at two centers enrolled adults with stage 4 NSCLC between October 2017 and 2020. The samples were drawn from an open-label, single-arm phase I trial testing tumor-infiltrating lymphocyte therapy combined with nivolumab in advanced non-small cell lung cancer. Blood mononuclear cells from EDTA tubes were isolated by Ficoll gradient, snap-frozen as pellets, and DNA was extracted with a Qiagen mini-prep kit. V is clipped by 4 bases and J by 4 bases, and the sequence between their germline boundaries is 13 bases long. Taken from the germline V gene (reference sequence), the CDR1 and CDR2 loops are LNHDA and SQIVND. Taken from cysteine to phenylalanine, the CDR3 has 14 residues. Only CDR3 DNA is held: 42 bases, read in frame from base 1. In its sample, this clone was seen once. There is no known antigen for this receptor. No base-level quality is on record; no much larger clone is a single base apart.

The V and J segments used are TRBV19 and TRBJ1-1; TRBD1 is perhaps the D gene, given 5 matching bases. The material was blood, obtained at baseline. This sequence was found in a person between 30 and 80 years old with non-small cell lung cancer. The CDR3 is CASSKAGRVTEAFF. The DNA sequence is TGTGCCAGTAGTAAGGCAGGGAGAGTCACTGAAGCTTTCTTT.